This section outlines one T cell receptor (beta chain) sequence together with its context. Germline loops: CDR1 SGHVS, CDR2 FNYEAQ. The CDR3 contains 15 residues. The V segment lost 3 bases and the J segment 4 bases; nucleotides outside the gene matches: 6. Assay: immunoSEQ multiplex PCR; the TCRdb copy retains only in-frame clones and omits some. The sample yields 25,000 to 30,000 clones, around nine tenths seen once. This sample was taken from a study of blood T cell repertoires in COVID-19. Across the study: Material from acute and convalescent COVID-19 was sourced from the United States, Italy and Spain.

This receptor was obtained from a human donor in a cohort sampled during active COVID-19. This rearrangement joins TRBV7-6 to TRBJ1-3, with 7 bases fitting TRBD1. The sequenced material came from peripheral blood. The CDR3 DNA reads TGTGCCAGCAGCTTCCCCGACAGGGACGGAAACACCATATATTTT. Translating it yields CASSFPDRDGNTIYF. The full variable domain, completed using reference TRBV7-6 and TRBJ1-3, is GAGVSQSPRYKVTKRGQDVALRCDPISGHVSLYWYRQALGQGPEFLTYFNYEAQQDKSGLPNDRFSAERPEGSISTLTIQRTEQRDSAMYRCASSFPDRDGNTIYFGEGSWLTVV.